One sample yielded the 14 T cell receptor beta chains listed below, sequenced in a study of blood T cells in healthy people across ages. The second PCR ran about 6 to 12 cycles with a sample-barcoded 5' primer and J-beta primers. TCRdb analysed the 5' RACE reads with MiXCR anew, one entry per CDR3 protein. The repertoire consists of over a million distinct CDR3 sequences, with 42% occurring once and the leading ten covering 7.9%. The sequencing sample was made of blood. The source of these receptors is a woman aged 18-30 years in good health.

This clonotype was found a few times. The chain carries TRBV27 and TRBJ2-7; the D gene is possibly TRBD2 (5 bases). This CDR3 is built from 13 residues. Germline-derived CDR1 and CDR2 are MNHEY and SMNVEV (reference sequence). With 6 bases removed from V and 3 bases from J, the gap between germline ends came to 12 bases. This CDR3 is CASSGISFYEQYF. The CDR3, as DNA: TGTGCCAGCAGCGGGATCTCCTTCTACGAGCAGTACTTC.

Of note for this clonotype: One junction end disagrees with the germline gene, perhaps due to a read error. The genes are TRBV12-3 or TRBV12-4 and TRBJ1-2, with unresolved D. The CDR3 totals 15 residues. The CDR3 loop reads CANSLYLSTNYGYTF. CDR3 in DNA: TGTGCCAACAGTTTATATTTAAGTACTAACTATGGCTACACCTTC.

The chain combines TRBV20-1 with TRBJ2-7; 8 nucleotides match TRBD2. The ends lost 0 bases at V and 5 bases at J; junction bases unmatched: 3. This CDR3 is 13 amino acids long. Germline CDR1 is DFQATT and CDR2 is SNEGSKA (reference sequence). The CDR3 DNA reads as TGCAGTGCTAGAGAGCGGGGGGCGGACGAGCAGTACTTC. Residues: CSARERGADEQYF.

This rearrangement joins TRBV7-3 to TRBJ2-1; D call uncertain. The germline V gene has CDR1 SGHTA and CDR2 FQGTGA. Deletions cut 5 bases from V and 5 bases from J, with 13 bases between. This CDR3 comprises 14 residues. The CDR3 loop reads CASSPVGQDNEQFF. DNA for the CDR3: TGTGCCAGCAGCCCCGTCGGCCAGGACAATGAGCAGTTCTTC.

This clonotype was counted only a few times. This chain links TRBV18 with TRBJ2-7; D is possibly TRBD1 (6 bases). This CDR3 spans 16 amino acids. V was cut by 3 bases and J by 5 bases, with 20 bases left in between. From germline, CDR1 is KGHSH and CDR2 LQKENI. The CDR3 sequence is CASSPRDKQGFDEQYF. The DNA for the CDR3 is TGTGCCAGCTCACCCCGTGATAAGCAGGGGTTTGACGAGCAGTACTTC.

V usage is TRBV12-3 or TRBV12-4 and J usage is TRBJ1-1, with D possibly TRBD1 on 5 matching bases. V lost 6 bases and J lost 10, with 15 bases in between. The length of the CDR3 is 12 residues. CDR3 sequence: CASRSYDRRAFF. The DNA for the CDR3 is TGTGCCAGCAGATCATACGACAGAAGAGCTTTCTTT.

The chain employs TRBV18 and TRBJ1-5; TRBD1 might be the D (5 bases). Trimming shortened V by 0 bases and J by 1 base, and 16 bases separated the two germline ends. The CDR3 totals 18 residues. Germline V gene sequence: CDR1 KGHSH, CDR2 LQKENI. In nucleotides, the CDR3 is TGTGCCAGCTCACCACCCGCTTCAGGGAGCTGGAGCAATCAGCCCCAGCATTTT. This sequence encodes CASSPPASGSWSNQPQHF. The variable domain in full, with the rest retrieved from reference TRBV18 and TRBJ1-5, is NAGVMQNPRHLVRRRGQEARLRCSPMKGHSHVYWYRQLPEEGLKFMVYLQKENIIDESGMPKERFSAEFPKEGPSILRIQQVVRGDSAAYFCASSPPASGSWSNQPQHFGDGTRLSIL.

The chain carries TRBV21-1 and TRBJ2-3; the D call TRBD2 from the table was never checked on the DNA. TRBV21-1 is shown as a pseudogene. This CDR3 spans 13 amino acids. For the CDR3, the DNA is TGTGCCGGAAGGACTAGTTTGACAGATACGCAGTATTTT. Protein product: CAGRTSLTDTQYF.

The chain uses TRBV3-1 and TRBJ1-5; D remains ambiguous. Trimming removed 6 bases at V and 9 bases at J, with 12 bases between. Looked up from germline, CDR1 is LGHDT and CDR2 is YNNKEL (reference sequence). This CDR3 is built from 12 residues. Here the CDR3 reads CASSRPGPPQHF. The CDR3 DNA sequence: TGTGCCAGCAGTCGGCCCGGTCCGCCCCAGCATTTT.

The chain links TRBV20-1 to TRBJ1-4; 8 bases fit TRBD1. V gave up 3 bases and J gave up 5 bases; unmatched junction bases: 2. CDR1 is DFQATT and CDR2 is SNEGSKA in the germline V gene (reference sequence). The CDR3 is 13 residues long. Written as DNA, the CDR3 is TGCAGTGCTAGCCGACAGGGGAATGAAAAACTGTTTTTT. Protein product: CSASRQGNEKLFF.

The rearrangement links TRBV5-1 to TRBJ1-2; D is unclear. Germline V gene data show CDR1 as SGHRS and CDR2 as YFSETQ. V shed 4 bases and J shed 6 bases, with 16 bases lying between them. The CDR3 spans 14 residues. The CDR3: CASSVDVPTDGYTF. Here the CDR3 DNA reads TGCGCCAGCAGCGTGGACGTTCCTACGGATGGCTACACCTTC.

The chain couples TRBV12-3 or TRBV12-4 to TRBJ1-4, with D perhaps TRBD1 (5 bases). V dropped 5 bases and J dropped 10 bases, with 23 bases sitting between them. The CDR3 runs 16 residues. The CDR3 spells CASSPAQPAGGGKLFF. CDR3 nucleotide sequence: TGTGCCAGCAGTCCTGCCCAGCCCGCCGGGGGAGGAAAACTGTTTTTT.

V usage is TRBV5-4 and J usage is TRBJ1-2; maybe TRBD1 (6 bases). CDR3 length: 19 amino acids. Germline assignment: CDR1 SGHNT and CDR2 YYREEE (reference sequence). Trimming left V 0 bases short and J 2 bases short, with 23 bases between. The CDR3 DNA is TGTGCCAGCAGCTTGGCCGGGGGGGGGCCTTTAAACTTGAACTATGGCTACACCTTC. Its protein product is CASSLAGGGPLNLNYGYTF. The full variable domain, in which reference TRBV5-4 and TRBJ1-2 provide the parts outside the CDR3, is ETGVTQSPTHLIKTRGQQVTLRCSSQSGHNTVSWYQQALGQGPQFIFQYYREEENGRGNFPPRFSGLQFPNYSSELNVNALELDDSALYLCASSLAGGGPLNLNYGYTFGSGTRLTVV.

This CDR3 reads CASSPRVAQQADTQYF. In DNA form, the CDR3 reads TGTGCCAGCAGCCCACGGGTAGCCCAACAAGCAGATACGCAGTATTTT. This chain uses TRBV7-3 with TRBJ2-3; D is unresolved. Germline assignment: CDR1 SGHTA and CDR2 FQGTGA. V was clipped by 5 bases and J by 4 bases, with 19 bases between them. The CDR3 loop spans 16 amino acids.